A single sample gave rise to the 25 T cell receptor beta chains below, sequenced in a study of shared clonotypes between healthy human individuals. Profiling relied on immunoSEQ multiplex PCR, and the TCRdb table lists in-frame clones only, not all of them. Altogether approximately 1,500,000 clones are present, roughly 96% being singletons, with the ten largest covering more than 0.9%. Sample: naive CD4+ T cells sorted from blood. This sample's subset: CD45RA+ positively selected. All receptors derive from a young man in good health.

This chain links TRBV13 with TRBJ2-7; a weak D match, TRBD2 (6 bases). V gave up 1 base and J gave up 4 bases, with 11 bases separating them. There are 14 residues in the CDR3. Looked up from germline, CDR1 is PRHDT and CDR2 is FYEKMQ (reference sequence). The chain's CDR3 is CASSLAGSSYEQYF. The CDR3, as DNA: TGTGCCAGCAGCTTAGCCGGGAGTTCTTACGAGCAGTACTTC.

The chain employs TRBV28 and TRBJ2-7, with TRBD1 matching over 9 bases. The germline V gene encodes CDR1 MDHEN and CDR2 SYDVKM. CDR3 length equals 15 residues. Trimming took 3 bases from V and 2 from J; bases not matched to a gene: 5. The CDR3 DNA sequence: TGTGCCAGCAGTTTGGTACAGGGGGCTACCTACGAGCAGTACTTC. Amino acids: CASSLVQGATYEQYF.

This chain connects TRBV30 to TRBJ2-7; no definite D call. Per germline, CDR1 GTSNPN and CDR2 SVGIG (reference sequence). The CDR3 totals 12 residues. Trimming took 0 bases from V and 5 from J, leaving 8 bases between them. CDR3 in amino acids: CAWSVTIDEQYF. CDR3 bases: TGTGCCTGGAGTGTAACCATCGACGAGCAGTACTTC.

V is TRBV6-6 and J is TRBJ2-2; D is ambiguous. Trimming removed 7 bases at V and 0 bases at J, with 3 bases between. Per germline, CDR1 MNHNY and CDR2 SVGAGI (reference sequence). The CDR3 loop spans 12 amino acids. The chain's CDR3 is CASNANTGELFF. CDR3 bases: TGTGCCAGCAACGCGAACACCGGGGAGCTGTTTTTT.

The J gene is TRBJ2-1, the V gene TRBV7-9, with unresolved D. CDR3 length: 15 amino acids. Germline lookup yields CDR1 SEHNR and CDR2 FQNEAQ (reference sequence). The V gene lost 3 bases and the J gene lost 3 bases, with 12 bases spanning the gap. As DNA, the CDR3 is TGTGCCAGCAGCTTGGGGAACAGTGGCTACAATGAGCAGTTCTTC. Translation gives CASSLGNSGYNEQFF.

The chain has TRBV7-9 and TRBJ2-3; D gene ambiguous. The ends were cut back, 1 base at V and 2 bases at J, with 7 bases in the middle. The CDR3 is 14 amino acids. The germline CDR1 and CDR2 sequences are SEHNR and FQNEAQ (reference sequence). The CDR3 protein is CASSLGSYTDTQYF. The DNA of the CDR3 is TGTGCCAGCAGCTTAGGGAGCTACACAGATACGCAGTATTTT.

The chain couples TRBV5-6 to TRBJ1-1; 10 nucleotides line up with TRBD1. J was trimmed by 1 base and V by 4 bases; bases with no gene match: 13. This CDR3 comprises 18 residues. Germline CDR1 reads SGHDT; CDR2 reads YYEEEE. The CDR3 DNA sequence: TGTGCCAGCAGCCCCCCTCGGGACAGGGGAACTTCGAACACTGAAGCTTTCTTT. It encodes CASSPPRDRGTSNTEAFF. The whole variable domain, filled in from reference TRBV5-6 and TRBJ1-1, reads DAGVTQSPTHLIKTRGQQVTLRCSPKSGHDTVSWYQQALGQGPQFIFQYYEEEERQRGNFPDRFSGHQFPNYSSELNVNALLLGDSALYLCASSPPRDRGTSNTEAFFGQGTRLTVV.

The rearrangement joins TRBV6-1 to TRBJ2-5; the D gene is possibly TRBD2 (5 bases). The CDR3 has 15 residues. V was shortened by 4 bases and J by 3 bases, with 15 bases between the two germline ends. Per the germline V gene, CDR1 is MNHNS and CDR2 is SASEGT. The CDR3 coding sequence is TGTGCCAGCAGTGCTCGAAGAGGAGGTAAAGAGACCCAGTACTTC. It specifies CASSARRGGKETQYF.

This rearrangement joins TRBV5-1 to TRBJ2-2; no clear D gene. The CDR3 sequence is 15 residues long. V was shortened by 0 bases and J by 0 bases, with 6 bases between the two germline ends. Germline V gives CDR1 SGHRS, CDR2 YFSETQ. DNA for the CDR3: TGCGCCAGCAGCTTGGCTAGTGCGAACACCGGGGAGCTGTTTTTT. Translation gives CASSLASANTGELFF.

V gene TRBV13 combines with J gene TRBJ2-2; 8 nucleotides match TRBD2. J gave up 6 bases and V 2 bases, and 2 bases lay outside the gene matches. This CDR3 spans 14 amino acids. Germline V gene data show CDR1 as PRHDT and CDR2 as FYEKMQ (reference sequence). The CDR3 region has the DNA TGTGCCAGCAGCTTATACGGGAGGGCCGGGGAGCTGTTTTTT. Amino acid sequence: CASSLYGRAGELFF.

The J gene is TRBJ2-1, the V gene TRBV4-3, with 12 bases matching TRBD2. Looked up from germline, CDR1 is LGHNA and CDR2 is YSLEER. The CDR3 sequence is 19 residues long. The V gene end was trimmed by 4 bases and the J gene end by 4 bases; junction bases not matched to a gene: 14. The CDR3 loop is CASSRKRLAGAQLYNEQFF. DNA of the CDR3: TGCGCCAGCAGCCGAAAGAGACTAGCGGGAGCCCAACTTTACAATGAGCAGTTCTTC.

The rearrangement uses TRBV6-6 and TRBJ2-2, with 8 positions matching TRBD1. The V segment lost 8 bases and the J segment 6 bases; nucleotides outside the gene matches: 11. From germline, CDR1 is MNHNY and CDR2 SVGAGI (reference sequence). The CDR3 contains 15 residues. The chain's CDR3 is CASHRGVGFSGELFF. The CDR3 DNA reads as TGTGCCAGCCACAGGGGGGTGGGATTCTCCGGGGAGCTGTTTTTT.

J is TRBJ2-7 and V is TRBV7-2, with D hard to call. The CDR3 contains 12 residues. The V end lost 0 bases, the J end lost 5 bases, and 5 bases lay between the germline ends. The germline CDR1 and CDR2 sequences are SGHTA and FQGNSA. CDR3 DNA: TGTGCCAGCAGCTTAGCCACTAACGAGCAGTACTTC. It yields the protein CASSLATNEQYF. Full variable domain (outside the CDR3, taken from reference TRBV7-2 and TRBJ2-7): GAGVSQSPSNKVTEKGKDVELRCDPISGHTALYWYRQSLGQGLEFLIYFQGNSAPDKSGLPSDRFSAERTGGSVSTLTIQRTQQEDSAVYLCASSLATNEQYFGPGTRLTVT.

The CDR3 nucleotides read TGTGCCAACAAATGTCCCGGGACTGACGTTTACGAGCAGTACTTC. Translated: CANKCPGTDVYEQYF. This sequence joins TRBV6-6 and TRBJ2-7, with a tentative D call TRBD2 (6 bases). The CDR3 spans 15 residues. V was shortened by 10 bases and J by 4 bases, with 23 bases between the two germline ends. Germline-derived CDR1 and CDR2 are MNHNY and SVGAGI (reference sequence).

The V call is TRBV27, the J call TRBJ2-2, with 7 bases identical to TRBD1. The V gene end was trimmed by 5 bases and the J gene end by 0 bases; junction bases not matched to a gene: 6. Looked up from germline, CDR1 is MNHEY and CDR2 is SMNVEV (reference sequence). The CDR3 consists of 16 residues. CDR3 sequence (DNA): TGTGCCAGCAGTACGAGGACAGGTTCGAACACCGGGGAGCTGTTTTTT. Translating gives CASSTRTGSNTGELFF.

The V call is TRBV28, the J call TRBJ2-7, with 7 positions matching TRBD2. Trimming removed 5 bases from V and 2 bases from J; junction bases left unmatched: 12. The CDR3 has 16 residues. The germline V gene has CDR1 MDHEN and CDR2 SYDVKM. CDR3 amino acids: CASSGTTQSPTYEQYF. The CDR3 bases are TGTGCCAGCAGTGGGACTACCCAGTCTCCTACCTACGAGCAGTACTTC.

Comment on this clone: The identical CDR3 is also encoded by other nucleotide sequences in the sample. The CDR3, as DNA: TGTGCCAGCAGCGTAGCGGGTGGGGGATACGAGCAGTACTTC. The encoded protein is CASSVAGGGYEQYF. The rearrangement joins TRBV9 to TRBJ2-7; TRBD1 or TRBD2 may be the D gene (5 bases each). V was trimmed by 0 bases and J by 4 bases, leaving 11 bases between them. Germline CDR1 and CDR2: SGDLS and YYNGEE. This CDR3 has 14 residues.

CDR3 sequence (DNA): TGTGCCAGCAGTTACGTACCGAACACTGAAGCTTTCTTT. It yields the protein CASSYVPNTEAFF. The V gene is TRBV6-6, the J gene TRBJ1-1; D is unclear. Trimming cost V 2 bases and J 1 base, with 5 bases left between them. The CDR3 is made up of 13 amino acids. Germline V CDR1 and CDR2: MNHNY, SVGAGI (reference sequence).

The CDR3 loop is CASSPPNRDQTQYF. CDR3 DNA sequence: TGTGCCAGCTCACCACCTAACAGGGACCAGACCCAGTACTTC. This sequence joins TRBV18 and TRBJ2-5; tentatively, D is TRBD1 (6 bases). Trimming pared 0 bases from V and 6 bases from J, leaving 11 bases between. The V gene's germline CDR1 is KGHSH and CDR2 LQKENI. The CDR3 contains 14 residues.

This clone was counted a single time. This rearrangement joins TRBV19 to TRBJ1-3; D is possibly TRBD1 (6 bases). The CDR3 spans 16 residues. Trimming cost V 6 bases and J 0 bases, with 15 bases left between them. Germline V gene lookup returns CDR1 LNHDA and CDR2 SQIVND (reference sequence). The CDR3 nucleotides are TGTGCCAGTAGGGCGGACAGAGCGAGCTCTGGAAACACCATATATTTT. This codes for CASRADRASSGNTIYF.

Points on this clone: Other nucleotide sequences in the sample specify the same CDR3. This rearrangement joins TRBV6-1 to TRBJ2-1, with D perhaps TRBD2 (5 bases). V lost 6 bases and J lost 2, with 8 bases in between. This CDR3 contains 13 residues. Germline lookup yields CDR1 MNHNS and CDR2 SASEGT. CDR3 in DNA: TGTGCCAGCAGCCTCGGGACCTACAATGAGCAGTTCTTC. Translating gives CASSLGTYNEQFF.

This clone appeared once. The chain carries TRBV10-3 and TRBJ2-2, with 8 bases lining up with TRBD1. Unmatched junction bases numbered 5, after V lost 2 bases and J lost 9 bases. The CDR3 is 14 residues long. Germline V gives CDR1 ENHRY, CDR2 SYGVKD. Written as DNA, the CDR3 is TGTGCCATCAGTGAGCAGGGGGCGGTTAGGGAGCTGTTTTTT. Protein: CAISEQGAVRELFF.

The chain employs TRBV10-2 and TRBJ2-2, with D possibly matching TRBD1 (6 bases). CDR3 size: 12 residues. V was clipped by 8 bases and J by 5 bases, with 9 bases between them. CDR1 WSHSY and CDR2 SAAADI come from the germline V gene. The CDR3 DNA follows: TGCGCCAGCCGACAGGTGACCGGGGAGCTGTTTTTT. This encodes CASRQVTGELFF.

The chain combines TRBV29-1 with TRBJ2-1; D unresolved. The germline V gene encodes CDR1 SQVTM and CDR2 ANQGSEA. V was clipped by 5 bases and J by 7 bases, with 12 bases between them. This CDR3 spans 12 amino acids. The CDR3 DNA sequence: TGCAGCGTTTCTCCGGGTTTGAATGAGCAGTTCTTC. It codes for CSVSPGLNEQFF.

V usage is TRBV18 and J usage is TRBJ2-2; a possible D gene is TRBD2 (6 bases). V was clipped by 1 base and J by 0 bases, with 18 bases between them. CDR1 KGHSH and CDR2 LQKENI come from the germline V gene. The CDR3 extends over 19 amino acids. The CDR3 DNA sequence: TGTGCCAGCTCACCACGGCGGGGTGTCGAGACCCCGAACACCGGGGAGCTGTTTTTT. Translated, it gives CASSPRRGVETPNTGELFF. The full variable domain, completed using reference TRBV18 and TRBJ2-2, is NAGVMQNPRHLVRRRGQEARLRCSPMKGHSHVYWYRQLPEEGLKFMVYLQKENIIDESGMPKERFSAEFPKEGPSILRIQQVVRGDSAAYFCASSPRRGVETPNTGELFFGEGSRLTVL.